This passage covers 26 T cell receptor beta chains from one sample sequenced in a study of cytomegalovirus exposure and HLA in healthy donors. Vbeta (60) and Jbeta (13) primers were used in the PCR. Assay: immunoSEQ multiplex PCR; the TCRdb copy retains only in-frame clones and omits some. The repertoire consists of tens of thousands of clones, with approximately 78% occurring once and the leading ten covering about 1.9%. The source material was PBMCs. The source is a young man in good health and CMV-seronegative.

The V and J genes are TRBV4-2 and TRBJ2-1; 7 nucleotides match TRBD2. The CDR3 is 14 amino acids. CDR1 LGHNA and CDR2 YNFKEQ come from the germline V gene. The V and J ends lost 1 base and 8 bases, in that order; junction bases with no gene match: 5. CDR3: CASSQATSHDEQFF. The CDR3 nucleotides are TGTGCCAGCAGCCAAGCGACTAGCCACGATGAGCAGTTCTTC.

The genes are TRBV30 and TRBJ1-4; unclear D gene. The CDR3 totals 15 residues. Germline loops: CDR1 GTSNPN, CDR2 SVGIG (reference sequence). Trimming took 1 base from V and 10 from J, leaving 19 bases between them. CDR3 in DNA: TGTGCCTGGAGTGCCGGGCCGCCAGGTCGGGGAAAACTGTTTTTT. Translated: CAWSAGPPGRGKLFF.

The rearrangement joins TRBV6-5 to TRBJ2-5, with unresolved D. The J call is doubtful: the DNA matches TRBJ2-7 better. Germline CDR1 MNHEY, CDR2 SVGAGI. The CDR3 has 11 residues. The CDR3 region is CASSYRYEQYF. The CDR3 DNA reads as TGTGCCAGCAGTTACCGTTACGAGCAGTACTTC.

The V and J genes are TRBV7-2 and TRBJ1-4, with D possibly being TRBD1 (6 bases). V was clipped by 3 bases and J by 7 bases, with 15 bases between them. There are 15 residues in the CDR3. Germline CDR1 reads SGHTA; CDR2 reads FQGNSA. The CDR3 here is CASSLVQGRSEKLFF. CDR3 sequence (DNA): TGTGCCAGCAGCTTGGTGCAGGGGAGAAGTGAAAAACTGTTTTTT.

The V gene is TRBV15, the J gene TRBJ1-4; TRBD1 matches at 8 bases. The germline V gene encodes CDR1 LNHNV and CDR2 YYDKDF (reference sequence). The CDR3 covers 16 residues. J gave up 10 bases and V 1 base, and 11 bases lay outside the gene matches. CDR3 DNA sequence: TGTGCCACCAGCAGAGTATCAGGACAGGGATGTGGAAAACTGTTTTTT. Amino acid sequence: CATSRVSGQGCGKLFF.

The CDR3 protein is CASVKPQGGNTEAFF. Here the CDR3 DNA reads TGTGCCAGCGTTAAACCACAGGGTGGGAACACTGAAGCTTTCTTT. The chain employs TRBV6-5 and TRBJ1-1; possible D gene TRBD1, 6 bases. The CDR3 is made up of 15 amino acids. V was cut by 8 bases and J by 1 base, with 17 bases left in between. Germline lookup yields CDR1 MNHEY and CDR2 SVGAGI.

V is TRBV7-8 and J is TRBJ1-3; D gene uncertain. The CDR3 sequence is 14 residues long. CDR1 SGHVS and CDR2 FQNEAQ come from the germline V gene. V was pared by 3 bases and J by 1 base, with 7 bases between. This chain's CDR3 is CASSLRGSGNTIYF. In DNA, the CDR3 is TGTGCCAGCAGCTTGCGGGGTTCTGGAAACACCATATATTTT.

This clone was seen a few times. The chain links TRBV6-5 to TRBJ1-5; D remains unclear. The CDR3 spans 12 residues. Germline CDR1 MNHEY, CDR2 SVGAGI. V gave up 6 bases and J gave up 11 bases, with 14 bases separating them. This CDR3 is CASRREGGAQHF. The CDR3 coding sequence is TGTGCCAGCAGACGCGAGGGTGGGGCCCAGCATTTT.

This chain connects TRBV9 to TRBJ1-4; 8 positions agree with TRBD1. The CDR3 is 15 amino acids. V was clipped by 3 bases and J by 4 bases; unmatched bases: 5. Looked up from germline, CDR1 is SGDLS and CDR2 is YYNGEE. CDR3 nucleotides: TGTGCCAGCAGCGGGACAGGGTGGGGTAATGAAAAACTGTTTTTT. It translates to CASSGTGWGNEKLFF.

The chain joins TRBV30 to TRBJ1-2, with TRBD1 matching 9 bases. Trimming took 5 bases from V and 6 from J; bases not matched to a gene: 7. The CDR3 covers 13 residues. In germline, CDR1 is GTSNPN, CDR2 SVGIG (reference sequence). CDR3 sequence (DNA): TGTGCCTGGGGTTACAGGGGGCAAAATGGCTACACCTTC. As protein: CAWGYRGQNGYTF.

V usage is TRBV7-6 and J usage is TRBJ2-7; D may be TRBD2 (6 bases). This CDR3 region has 15 residues. Germline V gene data show CDR1 as SGHVS and CDR2 as FNYEAQ. The V end lost 2 bases, the J end lost 2 bases, and 13 bases lay between the germline ends. In DNA form, the CDR3 reads TGTGCCAGCAGCTTATTGACGGGAGATCCCTACGAGCAGTACTTC. Translated, it gives CASSLLTGDPYEQYF.

This chain uses TRBV2 with TRBJ1-6, with 7 positions matching TRBD1. The J segment lost 8 bases and the V segment lost 5 bases, leaving 9 bases of the junction unmatched. The CDR3 extends over 15 amino acids. From germline, CDR1 is SNHLY and CDR2 FYNNEI. DNA for the CDR3: TGTGCCAGCAGTCGTTCCCCAGGGGGTGATTCACCCCTCCACTTT. This codes for CASSRSPGGDSPLHF.

This chain uses TRBV9 with TRBJ2-1, with a weak D call TRBD2 (6 bases). The CDR3 extends over 14 amino acids. The V end was cut by 3 bases, the J end by 2 bases, with 9 bases between. CDR1 and CDR2 (germline): SGDLS, YYNGEE. CDR3 in amino acids: CASSGGVPYNEQFF. CDR3 sequence (DNA): TGTGCCAGCAGCGGCGGGGTGCCCTACAATGAGCAGTTCTTC. The full variable domain, in which reference TRBV9 and TRBJ2-1 provide the parts outside the CDR3, is DSGVTQTPKHLITATGQRVTLRCSPRSGDLSVYWYQQSLDQGLQFLIQYYNGEERAKGNILERFSAQQFPDLHSELNLSSLELGDSALYFCASSGGVPYNEQFFGPGTRLTVL.

This clone was recorded only once. The CDR3 loop is CAALPGTGSIKETQYF. CDR3 in DNA: TGTGCCGCGCTTCCGGGGACAGGGTCAATTAAAGAGACCCAGTACTTC. The V call is TRBV6-6, the J call TRBJ2-5; TRBD1 matches 9 bases. V shed 11 bases and J 3 bases; nucleotides not matched to a gene: 16. CDR3 length equals 16 residues. Germline loops: CDR1 MNHNY, CDR2 SVGAGI (reference sequence).

The gene calls are TRBV4-1 and TRBJ2-5; the D is unclear. There are 16 residues in the CDR3. Germline V gene data show CDR1 as MGHRA and CDR2 as YSYEKL. V dropped 0 bases and J dropped 3 bases, with 14 bases sitting between them. CDR3 sequence: CASSQDLSSGKETQYF. As DNA, the CDR3 is TGCGCCAGCAGCCAAGATCTTTCGTCGGGTAAAGAGACCCAGTACTTC.

The chain links TRBV4-2 to TRBJ2-3, with 8 bases fitting TRBD1. CDR1 is LGHNA and CDR2 is YNFKEQ in the germline V gene. There are 17 residues in the CDR3. The ends lost 2 bases at V and 0 bases at J; junction bases unmatched: 7. This CDR3 is CASSQTGTGSSTDTQYF. The DNA for the CDR3 is TGTGCCAGCAGCCAAACCGGGACAGGTTCTAGCACAGATACGCAGTATTTT.

V is TRBV6-5 and J is TRBJ2-7; 7 positions match TRBD1. The CDR3 extends over 13 amino acids. The J segment lost 5 bases and the V segment lost 2 bases, leaving 3 bases of the junction unmatched. Looked up from germline, CDR1 is MNHEY and CDR2 is SVGAGI. For the CDR3, the DNA is TGTGCCAGCAGTTACGGGACAGCCAACGAGCAGTACTTC. It translates to CASSYGTANEQYF.

V gene TRBV6-5 combines with J gene TRBJ2-7, with 9 nucleotides matching TRBD2. In germline, CDR1 is MNHEY, CDR2 SVGAGI. With 4 bases clipped from V and 4 bases from J, the junction kept 2 bases outside the gene matches. The CDR3 is 13 amino acids. The CDR3 nucleotides read TGTGCCAGCAGTTTTAGCGGGAGTTACGAGCAGTACTTC. Its translation: CASSFSGSYEQYF.

Here the CDR3 DNA reads TGTGCCAGCAGCCCGATCTGGAAGGGGCGTACCCCCTACGAGCAGTACTTC. As protein: CASSPIWKGRTPYEQYF. The chain couples TRBV7-2 to TRBJ2-7, with D tentatively TRBD1 (5 bases). The CDR3 is 17 residues long. Trimming shortened V by 5 bases and J by 2 bases, and 22 bases separated the two germline ends. CDR1 SGHTA and CDR2 FQGNSA come from the germline V gene.

A remark on this clone: The junction shows a germline mismatch at one end, possibly a read error. This chain joins TRBV5-6 and TRBJ1-1; 10 nucleotides match TRBD1. Germline loops: CDR1 SGHDT, CDR2 YYEEEE. The CDR3 consists of 17 residues. CDR3 region: CVSSPGWGQGFFSLAFF. The CDR3 DNA is TGTGTCAGCAGCCCCGGATGGGGACAGGGGTTCTTCTCATTAGCTTTCTTT.

The rearrangement joins TRBV28 to TRBJ1-2, with D uncertain. The germline gives CDR1 MDHEN, CDR2 SYDVKM. The V end lost 2 bases, the J end lost 6 bases, and 13 bases lay between the germline ends. The CDR3 contains 14 residues. CDR3: CASSLPPRSDGYTF. CDR3 coding DNA: TGTGCCAGCAGTTTACCGCCGAGGAGCGATGGCTACACCTTC.

The chain carries TRBV28 and TRBJ1-1; 7 nucleotides agree with TRBD1. The CDR3 sequence is 16 residues long. The V gene's germline CDR1 is MDHEN and CDR2 SYDVKM. V lost 3 bases and J lost 3; bases outside the gene matches: 10. The CDR3 is CASSLSAGGTHTEAFF. CDR3 DNA sequence: TGTGCCAGCAGTTTGTCGGCAGGGGGGACTCACACTGAAGCTTTCTTT.

The CDR3 protein is CASRDQGEAFF. The DNA for the CDR3 is TGTGCCAGTAGAGATCAGGGTGAAGCTTTCTTT. The V gene is TRBV19, the J gene TRBJ1-1; possible D gene TRBD1, 5 bases. V lost 6 bases and J lost 7, with 9 bases in between. This CDR3 comprises 11 residues. Germline V gives CDR1 LNHDA, CDR2 SQIVND (reference sequence).

This chain uses TRBV30 with TRBJ1-4; 9 bases match TRBD1. Germline CDR1 is GTSNPN and CDR2 is SVGIG (reference sequence). Trimming at V came to 8 bases and at J to 5 bases, leaving 6 bases not matched to a gene. This CDR3 contains 13 residues. Written as DNA, the CDR3 is TGTGCCGGGACCGGGACAGGGAATGAAAAACTGTTTTTT. Translated: CAGTGTGNEKLFF.

The chain has TRBV9 and TRBJ2-1, with 9 bases identical to TRBD2. V dropped 3 bases and J dropped 7; count of bases not matched to a gene: 11. This CDR3 spans 16 amino acids. Germline V gives CDR1 SGDLS, CDR2 YYNGEE. CDR3 in amino acids: CASSANLGGRGNEQFF. As DNA, the CDR3 is TGTGCCAGCAGCGCTAATCTTGGCGGGAGGGGTAATGAGCAGTTCTTC.

The chain has TRBV30 and TRBJ1-2, with D maybe TRBD1 (6 bases). From germline, CDR1 is GTSNPN and CDR2 SVGIG (reference sequence). The CDR3 is 12 residues long. V shed 3 bases and J shed 3 bases, with 8 bases lying between them. The CDR3 region has the DNA TGTGCCTGGAGAAACAGGGACTATGGCTACACCTTC. This gives the protein CAWRNRDYGYTF.